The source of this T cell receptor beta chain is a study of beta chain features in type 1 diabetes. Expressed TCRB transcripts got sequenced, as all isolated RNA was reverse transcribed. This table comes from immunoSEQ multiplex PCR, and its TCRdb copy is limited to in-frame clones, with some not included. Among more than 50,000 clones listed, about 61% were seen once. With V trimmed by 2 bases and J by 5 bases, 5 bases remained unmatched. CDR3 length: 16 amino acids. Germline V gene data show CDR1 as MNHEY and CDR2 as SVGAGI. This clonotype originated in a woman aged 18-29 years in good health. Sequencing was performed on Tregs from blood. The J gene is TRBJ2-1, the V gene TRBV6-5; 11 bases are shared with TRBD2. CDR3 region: CASSYIAGGRDNEQFF. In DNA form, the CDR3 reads TGTGCCAGCAGTTACATAGCGGGGGGGCGGGACAATGAGCAGTTCTTC.